This is a list of T cell receptor beta chains from one sample in a study of shared clonotypes between healthy human individuals. Clones were read by immunoSEQ multiplex PCR, and TCRdb kept only the in-frame ones, dropping some. The table includes about 1.1 million clones, approximately 80% detected once. The specimen sequenced was memory CD4+ T cells from PBMCs. These receptors were obtained from a man aged 18 to 30 in good health. Some clones in this sample may be carry-over from other donors' samples. CDR3s include the opening cysteine and the closing phenylalanine or tryptophan. Fields, in order: CDR3 DNA, CDR3 protein, V gene, clone size, CDR3 length, J gene, D gene. D genes are given only for firm matches. Expanded clones get a size class; other rows say once, few or many, or leave the size out.

TGTGCCAGCAGTGGGACGGGCAATCAGCCCCAGCATTTT,CASSGTGNQPQHF,TRBV6-5,once,13,TRBJ1-5,.
TGCGCCAGCAGCTTGGAAGGCTTGGAGACCCAGTACTTC,CASSLEGLETQYF,TRBV5-1,.,13,TRBJ2-5,.
TGTGCCATCAGTGAACTAGCCCGGGACAGTACTAGCAATCAGCCCCAGCATTTT,CAISELARDSTSNQPQHF,TRBV10-3,.,18,TRBJ1-5,TRBD1
TGCAGTGCGATCCGCACAGATACGCAGTATTTT,CSAIRTDTQYF,TRBV20-1,.,11,TRBJ2-3,.
TGTGCCAGCAGCTTGTCAGGGGATAGCAATCAGCCCCAGCATTTT,CASSLSGDSNQPQHF,TRBV5-8,many,15,TRBJ1-5,.
TGTGCCAGCAGAGAAACGGGACAGATGGAATTGACCCAGTACTTC,CASRETGQMELTQYF,TRBV6-1,.,15,TRBJ2-5,TRBD1
TGCGCCAGCAGCCCACGGACCCCTCCGAACACCGGGGAGCTGTTTTTT,CASSPRTPPNTGELFF,TRBV5-1,once,16,TRBJ2-2,.
TGCAGCGTTGAGTGGGCTAGCGCTGAGTTCTTC,CSVEWASAEFF,TRBV29-1,.,11,TRBJ2-1,.
TGTGCCAGCAGCCCATTGGACCTACTTTTGAGCAATCAGCCCCAGCATTTT,CASSPLDLLLSNQPQHF,TRBV7-8,many,17,TRBJ1-5,.
TGTGCCAGCAGCCCTAGCCCGGCAGGGGGGTATGGCTACACCTTC,CASSPSPAGGYGYTF,TRBV7-6,few,15,TRBJ1-2,TRBD1